The clone carrying this T cell receptor beta chain is classed as medium-sized (0.01 to 0.1%). Antigen: not known. The data derive from a study of OX40 agonist ivuxolimab in advanced cancers. Study information: Cohort: approximately 83% men, mean age approximately 66, aged about 23 to 79. Three patients showed partial responses: one hepatocellular carcinoma and two cutaneous melanoma cases.

Study-wide findings and caveats: CD8+ T cells averaged more expanded clones than CD4+.

Systemic immunosuppression or autoimmune disease history was grounds to exclude patients. Sequencing used immunoSEQ multiplex PCR; TCRdb keeps in-frame clones, though not all of them. The data show about 52,000 clones, approximately 90% seen once. CDR1 and CDR2 (germline): MNHNS, SASEGT. V was trimmed by 11 bases and J by 3 bases, leaving 17 bases between them. The CDR3 extends over 14 amino acids. Source: CD4+ or CD8+ T cells sorted from blood, taken in a trial of the OX40 agonist ivuxolimab. The chain joins TRBV6-1 to TRBJ1-5; a possible D gene is TRBD1 (5 bases). The receptor comes from an adult with an advanced solid tumor such as melanoma, head and neck, liver or kidney cancer. The CDR3 loop is CAAESGTANQPQHF. The CDR3 DNA follows: TGTGCCGCCGAATCCGGGACGGCCAATCAGCCCCAGCATTTT.